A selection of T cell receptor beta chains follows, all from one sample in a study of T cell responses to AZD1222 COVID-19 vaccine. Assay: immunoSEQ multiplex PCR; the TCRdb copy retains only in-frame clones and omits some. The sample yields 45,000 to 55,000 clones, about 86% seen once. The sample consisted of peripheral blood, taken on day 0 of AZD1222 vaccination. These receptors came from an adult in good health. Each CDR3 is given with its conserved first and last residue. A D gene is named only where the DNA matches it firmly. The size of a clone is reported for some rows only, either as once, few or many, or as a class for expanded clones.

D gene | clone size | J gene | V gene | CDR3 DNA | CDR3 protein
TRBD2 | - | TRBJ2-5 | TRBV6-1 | TGTGCCAGCAGTGAACTAGCGGGAGGGCCAGAGACCCAGTACTTC | CASSELAGGPETQYF
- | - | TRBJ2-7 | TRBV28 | TGTGCCAGCAGTTTCTATTCAAGGAGGTTCCACGAGCAGTACTTC | CASSFYSRRFHEQYF
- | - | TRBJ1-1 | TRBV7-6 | TGTGCCAGCAGCTTTGGGGGTGGGGTTACTGAAGCTTTCTTT | CASSFGGGVTEAFF
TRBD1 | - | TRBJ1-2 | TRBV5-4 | TGTGCCAGCAGCCTCGACAGGGGGCCCTCTGGCTACACCTTC | CASSLDRGPSGYTF
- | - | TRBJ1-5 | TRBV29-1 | TGCAGCGTTGCAGGGAACGGCAATCAGCCCCAGCATTTT | CSVAGNGNQPQHF
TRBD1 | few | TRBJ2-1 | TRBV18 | TGTGCCAGCTCACCACAACAGGGGTTGAATGAGCAGTTCTTC | CASSPQQGLNEQFF
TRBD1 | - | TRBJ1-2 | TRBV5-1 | TGCGCCAGCAGCATGGACAGGGCCTCTAACTATGGCTACACCTTC | CASSMDRASNYGYTF
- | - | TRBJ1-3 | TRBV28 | TGTGCCAGCAGTCCAGGTGGGAACTTGGGAAACACCATATATTTT | CASSPGGNLGNTIYF
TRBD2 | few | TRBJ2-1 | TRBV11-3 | TGTGCCAGCAGCTTAAGTGGGACTAACTACAATGAGCAGTTCTTC | CASSLSGTNYNEQFF
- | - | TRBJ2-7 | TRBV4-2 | TGTGCCAGCAGCCAAGATGAAGGGGGCTCCTACGAGCAGTACTTC | CASSQDEGGSYEQYF